This TCR beta chain is from a study of post-analysis software for immune sequencing data. Germline assignment: CDR1 ENHRY and CDR2 SYGVKD. This CDR3 is 15 amino acids long. The V segment lost 5 bases and the J segment 3 bases; nucleotides outside the gene matches: 6. The library was made from cDNA and included unique molecular identifiers. TCRdb reprocessed the PCR reads with MiXCR, giving one entry per CDR3 protein. There are approximately 690,000 distinct CDR3 sequences in the sample; 55% to 60% occur only once, and over 9% lies in the top ten. Study observations and caveats: Patients used roughly five TRBV segments, including TRBV5-6, TRBV5-1 and TRBV20-1, more often than controls.

Note on this clonotype: Its antigen is still unknown.

Sequencing was performed on blood. This TCR was recovered from a girl between 2 and 10 years old with multiple sclerosis. The rearrangement joins TRBV10-3 to TRBJ1-2, with TRBD1 matching over 10 bases. This CDR3 is CAISLGTGDHYGYTF. CDR3 coding DNA: TGTGCCATCAGTCTAGGGACAGGGGATCACTATGGCTACACCTTC.